Sequencing of this T cell receptor (beta chain) was carried out in a study of tumor and adjacent non-tumor tissue in lung cancer. The library came from three nested PCR rounds adapted from ARM-PCR protocols. TCRdb re-called the multiplex PCR reads through MiXCR, storing one row per CDR3 protein. Among about 93,000 distinct CDR3 sequences listed, less than 75% were seen once. The CDR3 contains 16 residues. The junction had 8 bases not matched to a gene; V was cut back by 3 bases and J by 0 bases. RNA was extracted from bulk tissue without any cell sorting. The sample was lung tumor tissue. This clonotype was obtained from a man in his sixties with non-small cell lung cancer. The chain employs TRBV12-3 or TRBV12-4 and TRBJ2-7; 7 bases are a match to TRBD1. The DNA of the CDR3 is TGTGCCAGCAGTTTTAGATCGGGACAGCGCTCCTACGAGCAGTACTTC. Protein: CASSFRSGQRSYEQYF.